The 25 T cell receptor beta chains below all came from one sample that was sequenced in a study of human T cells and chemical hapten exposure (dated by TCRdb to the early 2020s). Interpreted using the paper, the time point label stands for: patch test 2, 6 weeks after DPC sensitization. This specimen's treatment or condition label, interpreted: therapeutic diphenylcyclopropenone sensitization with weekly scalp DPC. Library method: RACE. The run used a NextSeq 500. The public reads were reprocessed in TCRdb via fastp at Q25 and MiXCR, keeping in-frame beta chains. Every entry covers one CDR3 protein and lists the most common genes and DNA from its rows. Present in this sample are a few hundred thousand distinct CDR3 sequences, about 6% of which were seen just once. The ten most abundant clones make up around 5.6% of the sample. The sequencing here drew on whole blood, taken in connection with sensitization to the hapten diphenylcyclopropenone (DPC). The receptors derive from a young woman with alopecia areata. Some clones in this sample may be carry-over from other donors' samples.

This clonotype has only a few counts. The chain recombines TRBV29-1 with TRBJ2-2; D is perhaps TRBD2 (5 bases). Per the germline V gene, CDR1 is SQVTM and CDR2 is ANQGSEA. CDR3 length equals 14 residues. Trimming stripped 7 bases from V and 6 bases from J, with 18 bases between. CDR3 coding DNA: TGCAGCGGACAACTGGACCGGAGGCCCGGGGAGCTGTTTTTT. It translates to CSGQLDRRPGELFF.

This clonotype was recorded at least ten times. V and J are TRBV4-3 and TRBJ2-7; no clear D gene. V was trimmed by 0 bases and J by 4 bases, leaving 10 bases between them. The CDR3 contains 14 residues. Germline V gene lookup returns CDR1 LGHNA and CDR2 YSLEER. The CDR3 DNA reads TGCGCCAGCAGCCAAGACCTCGGCTTGTACGAGCAGTACTTC. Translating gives CASSQDLGLYEQYF.

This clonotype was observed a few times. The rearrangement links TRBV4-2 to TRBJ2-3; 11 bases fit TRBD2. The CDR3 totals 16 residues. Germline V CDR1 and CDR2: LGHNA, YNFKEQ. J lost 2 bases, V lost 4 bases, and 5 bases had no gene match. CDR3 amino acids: CASSRTSGGVTDTQYF. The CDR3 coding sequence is TGTGCCAGCAGCCGTACTAGCGGGGGCGTCACAGATACGCAGTATTTT.

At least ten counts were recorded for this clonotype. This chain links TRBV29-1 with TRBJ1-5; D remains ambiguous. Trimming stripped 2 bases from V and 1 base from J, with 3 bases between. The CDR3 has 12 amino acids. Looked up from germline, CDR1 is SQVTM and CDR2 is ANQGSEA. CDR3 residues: CSVEPSNQPQHF. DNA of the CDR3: TGCAGCGTTGAACCGAGCAATCAGCCCCAGCATTTT. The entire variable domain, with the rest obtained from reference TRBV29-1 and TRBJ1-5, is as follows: SAVISQKPSRDICQRGTSLTIQCQVDSQVTMMFWYRQQPGQSLTLIATANQGSEATYESGFVIDKFPISRPNLTFSTLTVSNMSPEDSSIYLCSVEPSNQPQHFGDGTRLSIL.

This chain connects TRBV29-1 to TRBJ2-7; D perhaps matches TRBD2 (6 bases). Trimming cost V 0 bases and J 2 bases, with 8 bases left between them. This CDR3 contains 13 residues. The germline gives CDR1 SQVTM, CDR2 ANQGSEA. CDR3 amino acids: CSVEDRGTYEQYF. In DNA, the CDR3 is TGCAGCGTTGAAGATCGGGGGACCTACGAGCAGTACTTC.

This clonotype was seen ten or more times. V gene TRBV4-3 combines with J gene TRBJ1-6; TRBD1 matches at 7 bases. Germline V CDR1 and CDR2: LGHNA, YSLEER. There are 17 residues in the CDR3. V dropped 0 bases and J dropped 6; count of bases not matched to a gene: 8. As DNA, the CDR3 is TGCGCCAGCAGCCAAGATTGGAGGGGGCGCGGTAATTCACCCCTCCACTTT. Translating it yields CASSQDWRGRGNSPLHF.

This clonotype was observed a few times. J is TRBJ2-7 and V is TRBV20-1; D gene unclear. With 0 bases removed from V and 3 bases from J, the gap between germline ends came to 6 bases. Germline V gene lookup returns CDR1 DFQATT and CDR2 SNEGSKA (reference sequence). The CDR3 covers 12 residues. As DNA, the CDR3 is TGCAGTGCTAGAGATTTCAGCTACGAGCAGTACTTC. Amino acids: CSARDFSYEQYF.

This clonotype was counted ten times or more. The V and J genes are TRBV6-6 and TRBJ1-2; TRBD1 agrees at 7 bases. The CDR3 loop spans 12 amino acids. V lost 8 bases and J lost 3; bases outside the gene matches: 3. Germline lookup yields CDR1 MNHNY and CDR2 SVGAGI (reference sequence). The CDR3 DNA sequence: TGTGCCAGCCTTACAGGGGACTATGGCTACACCTTC. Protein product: CASLTGDYGYTF.

The DNA for the CDR3 is TGCAGTGTCAGCGGGATAAACACTGAAGCTTTCTTT. The encoded protein is CSVSGINTEAFF. The V and J genes are TRBV20-1 and TRBJ1-1; D is ambiguous. The CDR3 covers 12 residues. Germline V gene sequence: CDR1 DFQATT, CDR2 SNEGSKA (reference sequence). The V end was cut by 7 bases, the J end by 2 bases, with 11 bases between.

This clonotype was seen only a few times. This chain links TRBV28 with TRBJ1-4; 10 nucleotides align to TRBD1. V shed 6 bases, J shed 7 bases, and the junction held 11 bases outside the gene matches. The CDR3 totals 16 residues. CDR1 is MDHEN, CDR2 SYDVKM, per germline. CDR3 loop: CASRNRQGALGEKLFF. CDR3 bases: TGTGCCAGCAGGAATAGACAGGGGGCTCTCGGTGAAAAACTGTTTTTT.

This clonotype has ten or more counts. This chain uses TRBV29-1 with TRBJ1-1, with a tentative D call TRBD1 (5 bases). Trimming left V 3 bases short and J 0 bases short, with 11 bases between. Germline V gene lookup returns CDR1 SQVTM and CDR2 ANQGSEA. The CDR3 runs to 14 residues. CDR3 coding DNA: TGCAGCGTTGAGCAAAGGGGACTGAACACTGAAGCTTTCTTT. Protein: CSVEQRGLNTEAFF.

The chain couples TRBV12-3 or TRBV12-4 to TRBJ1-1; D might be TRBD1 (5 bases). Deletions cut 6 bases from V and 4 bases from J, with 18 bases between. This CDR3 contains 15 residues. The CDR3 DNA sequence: TGTGCCAGCAGCCGGGGGGACCTTACCAGCACTGAAGCTTTCTTT. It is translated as CASSRGDLTSTEAFF.

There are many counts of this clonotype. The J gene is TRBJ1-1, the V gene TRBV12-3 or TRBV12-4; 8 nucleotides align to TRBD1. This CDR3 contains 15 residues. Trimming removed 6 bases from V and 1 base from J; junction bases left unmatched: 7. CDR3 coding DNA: TGTGCCAGCAGATTTCAGGGGGCGCGGAACACTGAAGCTTTCTTT. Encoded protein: CASRFQGARNTEAFF.

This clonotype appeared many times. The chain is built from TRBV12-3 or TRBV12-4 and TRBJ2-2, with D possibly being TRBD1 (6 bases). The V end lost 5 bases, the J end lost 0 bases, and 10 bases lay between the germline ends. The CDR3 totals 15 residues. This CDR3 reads CASSQGPPNTGELFF. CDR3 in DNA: TGTGCCAGCAGTCAGGGGCCACCGAACACCGGGGAGCTGTTTTTT.

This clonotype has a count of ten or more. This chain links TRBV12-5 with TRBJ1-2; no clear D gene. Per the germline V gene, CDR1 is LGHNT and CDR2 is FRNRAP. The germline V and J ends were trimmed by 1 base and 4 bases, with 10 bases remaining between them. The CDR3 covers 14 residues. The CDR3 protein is CASGLDQSLYGYTF. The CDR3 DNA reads TGTGCTAGTGGTTTGGACCAGTCGCTCTATGGCTACACCTTC.

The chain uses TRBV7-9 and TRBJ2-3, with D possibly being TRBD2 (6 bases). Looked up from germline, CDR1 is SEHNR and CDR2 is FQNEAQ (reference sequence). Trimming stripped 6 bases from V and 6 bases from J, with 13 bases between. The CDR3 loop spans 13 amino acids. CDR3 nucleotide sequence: TGTGCCAGCAGTCAACTCGGAGGGGATACGCAGTATTTT. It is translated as CASSQLGGDTQYF.

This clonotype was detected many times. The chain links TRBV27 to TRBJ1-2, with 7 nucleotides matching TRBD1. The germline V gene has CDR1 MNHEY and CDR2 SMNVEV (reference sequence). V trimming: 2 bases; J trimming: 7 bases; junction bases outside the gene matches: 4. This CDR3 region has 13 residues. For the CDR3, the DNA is TGTGCCAGCAGTTTACAGGGGGACGGTGGCTACACCTTC. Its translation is CASSLQGDGGYTF.

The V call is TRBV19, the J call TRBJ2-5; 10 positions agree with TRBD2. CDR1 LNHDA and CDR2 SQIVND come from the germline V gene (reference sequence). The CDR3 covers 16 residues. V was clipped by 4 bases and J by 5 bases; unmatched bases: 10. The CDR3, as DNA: TGTGCCAGTAGTACCCTTACTAGCGGGGTAGGTGAGACCCAGTACTTC. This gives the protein CASSTLTSGVGETQYF.

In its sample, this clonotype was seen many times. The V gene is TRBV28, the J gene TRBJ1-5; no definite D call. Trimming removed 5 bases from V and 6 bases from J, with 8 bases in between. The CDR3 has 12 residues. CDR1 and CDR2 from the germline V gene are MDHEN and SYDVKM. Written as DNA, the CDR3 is TGTGCCAGCAGTCATCAGAGTCAGCCCCAGCATTTT. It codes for CASSHQSQPQHF. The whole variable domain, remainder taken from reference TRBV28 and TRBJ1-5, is DVKVTQSSRYLVKRTGEKVFLECVQDMDHENMFWYRQDPGLGLRLIYFSYDVKMKEKGDIPEGYSVSREKKERFSLILESASTNQTSMYLCASSHQSQPQHFGDGTRLSIL.

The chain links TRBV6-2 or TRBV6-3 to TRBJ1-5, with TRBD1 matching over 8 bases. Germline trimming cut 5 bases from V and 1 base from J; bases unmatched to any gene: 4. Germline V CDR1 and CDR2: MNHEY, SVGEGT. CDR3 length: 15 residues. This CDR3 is CASSTGGGSNQPQHF. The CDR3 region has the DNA TGTGCCAGCAGTACAGGGGGAGGAAGCAATCAGCCCCAGCATTTT.

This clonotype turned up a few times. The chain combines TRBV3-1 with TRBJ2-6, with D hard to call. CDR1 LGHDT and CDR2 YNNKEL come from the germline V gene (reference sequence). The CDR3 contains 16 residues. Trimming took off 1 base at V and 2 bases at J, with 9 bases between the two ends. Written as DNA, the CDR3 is TGTGCCAGCAGCCAAGGATCGGGCCCTGGGGCCAACGTCCTGACTTTC. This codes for CASSQGSGPGANVLTF.

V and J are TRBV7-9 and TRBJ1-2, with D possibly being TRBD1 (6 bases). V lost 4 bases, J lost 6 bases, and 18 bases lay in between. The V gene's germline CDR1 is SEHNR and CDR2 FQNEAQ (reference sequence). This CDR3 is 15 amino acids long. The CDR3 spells CASSSEGGLANGYTF. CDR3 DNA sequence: TGTGCCAGCAGCTCCGAAGGGGGGCTCGCTAATGGCTACACCTTC.

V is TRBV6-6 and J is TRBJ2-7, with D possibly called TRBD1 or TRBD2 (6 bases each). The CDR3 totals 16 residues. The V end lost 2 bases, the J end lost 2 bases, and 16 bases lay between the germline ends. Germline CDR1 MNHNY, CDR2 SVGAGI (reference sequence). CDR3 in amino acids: CASSYGGTLETYEQYF. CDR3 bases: TGTGCCAGCAGTTACGGGGGGACACTGGAAACCTACGAGCAGTACTTC.

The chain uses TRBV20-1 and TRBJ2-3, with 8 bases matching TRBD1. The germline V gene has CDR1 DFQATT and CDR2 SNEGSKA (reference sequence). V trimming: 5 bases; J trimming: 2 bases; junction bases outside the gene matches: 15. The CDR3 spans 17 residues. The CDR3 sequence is CSAPGGRQGTYTDTQYF. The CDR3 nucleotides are TGCAGTGCTCCTGGGGGACGACAGGGGACTTACACAGATACGCAGTATTTT.

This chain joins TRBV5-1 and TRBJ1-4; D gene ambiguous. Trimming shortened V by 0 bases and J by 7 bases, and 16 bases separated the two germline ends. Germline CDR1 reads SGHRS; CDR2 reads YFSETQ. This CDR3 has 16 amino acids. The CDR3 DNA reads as TGCGCCAGCAGCTTGGGTCCGGCATCGGGCGGTGAAAAACTGTTTTTT. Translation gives CASSLGPASGGEKLFF. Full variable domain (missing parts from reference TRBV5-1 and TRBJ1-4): KAGVTQTPRYLIKTRGQQVTLSCSPISGHRSVSWYQQTPGQGLQFLFEYFSETQRNKGNFPGRFSGRQFSNSRSEMNVSTLELGDSALYLCASSLGPASGGEKLFFGSGTQLSVL.